This entry lists 7 T cell receptor beta chains sequenced from one sample in a study of T cells in localized non-small cell lung cancer. Sequencing was performed with immunoSEQ multiplex PCR; in TCRdb, only in-frame clones are kept and a portion is missing. The sample yields 100,000 to 150,000 clones, around 92% seen once. The specimen comprised peripheral blood, sampled before any cancer treatment. These receptors were obtained from a female donor older than 55 with stage I lung adenocarcinoma.

This rearrangement joins TRBV5-6 to TRBJ2-2; possible D gene TRBD2, 5 bases. V lost 2 bases to trimming and J lost 0 bases, with 11 bases between them. This CDR3 is built from 16 residues. The germline V gene encodes CDR1 SGHDT and CDR2 YYEEEE. CDR3 residues: CASSFSTGANTGELFF. Written as DNA, the CDR3 is TGTGCCAGCAGCTTTTCCACCGGGGCGAACACCGGGGAGCTGTTTTTT.

V gene TRBV5-4 combines with J gene TRBJ2-7; TRBD2 matches 12 bases. The V gene end was trimmed by 4 bases and the J gene end by 5 bases; junction bases not matched to a gene: 7. Germline V gene lookup returns CDR1 SGHNT and CDR2 YYREEE (reference sequence). This CDR3 region has 15 residues. The chain's CDR3 is CASSPSGRALHEQYF. As DNA, the CDR3 is TGTGCCAGCAGCCCTAGCGGGAGGGCCCTCCACGAGCAGTACTTC.

The chain couples TRBV19 to TRBJ2-3; no firm D call. V was trimmed by 5 bases and J by 4 bases, leaving 10 bases between them. The CDR3 length is 13 residues. Looked up from germline, CDR1 is LNHDA and CDR2 is SQIVND (reference sequence). The CDR3 here is CASSGKGPDTQYF. The CDR3 DNA is TGTGCCAGTAGTGGTAAGGGTCCAGATACGCAGTATTTT.

V gene TRBV11-2 combines with J gene TRBJ2-5; D call uncertain. V lost 5 bases, J lost 5 bases, and 9 bases lay in between. CDR1 is SGHAT, CDR2 FQNNGV, per germline. The length of the CDR3 is 12 residues. CDR3 DNA: TGTGCCAGCAGCCGAACCCTGGAGACCCAGTACTTC. It translates to CASSRTLETQYF.

The chain links TRBV28 to TRBJ2-3, with 9 positions matching TRBD1. This CDR3 comprises 15 residues. Germline assignment: CDR1 MDHEN and CDR2 SYDVKM. V dropped 6 bases and J dropped 3; count of bases not matched to a gene: 7. CDR3 sequence: CASSSPGQGTDTQYF. In DNA form, the CDR3 reads TGTGCCAGCAGCTCCCCCGGACAGGGGACAGATACGCAGTATTTT.

CDR3 sequence: CASIPYGREPSGANVLTF. DNA for the CDR3: TGTGCCAGTATCCCATATGGGAGGGAACCCTCTGGGGCCAACGTCCTGACTTTC. This chain connects TRBV19 to TRBJ2-6, with 7 bases aligning to TRBD2. Germline values: CDR1 LNHDA, CDR2 SQIVND (reference sequence). V gave up 7 bases and J gave up 0 bases; unmatched junction bases: 12. The CDR3 covers 18 residues.

The V and J genes are TRBV6-6 and TRBJ1-2; D unclear. Germline CDR1 MNHNY, CDR2 SVGAGI (reference sequence). This CDR3 contains 16 residues. Trimming shortened V by 8 bases and J by 0 bases, and 19 bases separated the two germline ends. The CDR3 here is CASGPGEGPTNYGYTF. Here the CDR3 DNA reads TGTGCCAGCGGCCCTGGGGAAGGGCCGACTAACTATGGCTACACCTTC.